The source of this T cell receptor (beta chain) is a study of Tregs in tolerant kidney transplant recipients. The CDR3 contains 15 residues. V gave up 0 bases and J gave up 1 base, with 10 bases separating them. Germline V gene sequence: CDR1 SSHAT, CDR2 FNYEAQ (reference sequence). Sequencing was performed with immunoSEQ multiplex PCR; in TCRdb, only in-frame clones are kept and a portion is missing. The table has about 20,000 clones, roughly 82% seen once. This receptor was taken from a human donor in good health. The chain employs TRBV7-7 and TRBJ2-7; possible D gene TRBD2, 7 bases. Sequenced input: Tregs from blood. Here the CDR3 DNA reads TGTGCCAGCAGCTTAGCCGAGGGGGGGTCCTACGAGCAGTACTTC. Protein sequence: CASSLAEGGSYEQYF. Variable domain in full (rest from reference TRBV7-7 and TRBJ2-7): GAGVSQSPRYKVTKRGQDVTLRCDPISSHATLYWYQQALGQGPEFLTYFNYEAQPDKSGLPSDRFSAERPEGSISTLTIQRTEQRDSAMYRCASSLAEGGSYEQYFGPGTRLTVT.